These T cell receptor beta chains were read from a single sample in a study of blood T cell repertoires in COVID-19. Repertoires were generated with immunoSEQ multiplex PCR, while TCRdb's copy carries only in-frame clones and drops some. This sample carries approximately 200,000 clones, approximately 84% of them seen once, and the ten largest clones take about 3%. Input material: peripheral blood. The receptors stem from a young woman who had recovered from COVID-19. Each CDR3 is given with its conserved first and last residue. D genes are given only for firm matches. Clone size is not always given. Where it is, it says once, few, many or a class for expanded clones.

NA 15 TRBJ2-3 TRBV18 TRBD1 CASSPLGQGPDTQYF TGTGCCAGCTCACCTCTGGGACAGGGGCCAGATACGCAGTATTTT
once 14 TRBJ2-1 TRBV11-3 TRBD1 CASSLAKGAREQFF TGTGCCAGCAGCTTAGCAAAGGGGGCGCGGGAGCAGTTCTTC
NA 14 TRBJ2-5 TRBV20-1 TRBD1 CSASEGQLPGTQYF TGCAGTGCTAGTGAGGGACAGCTACCCGGGACCCAGTACTTC
NA 15 TRBJ2-1 TRBV6-1 NA CASSERQGRVDEQFF TGTGCCAGCAGTGAGCGACAGGGGAGGGTGGATGAGCAGTTCTTC
NA 14 TRBJ1-4 TRBV4-1 NA CASSKGGLEEKLFF TGCGCCAGCAGCAAGGGAGGCTTAGAGGAAAAACTGTTTTTT
NA 16 TRBJ1-1 TRBV21-1 NA CASSKVSNREIAEAFF TGTGCCAGCAGCAAAGTTTCGAACAGGGAGATCGCTGAAGCTTTCTTT
NA 17 TRBJ2-2 TRBV4-2 NA CASSPLPAGARTGELFF TGTGCCAGCAGCCCGCTCCCCGCTGGGGCTCGCACCGGGGAGCTGTTTTTT
NA 14 TRBJ1-5 TRBV19 NA CASSNAGPPLPQHF TGTGCCAGTAGTAATGCAGGCCCCCCTCTACCCCAGCATTTT
NA 12 TRBJ1-1 TRBV28 NA CASALRNTEAFF TGTGCCAGCGCGCTTCGGAACACTGAAGCTTTCTTT
NA 16 TRBJ2-1 TRBV11-1 NA CASSLPKTRGLDEQFF TGTGCCAGCAGCCTCCCAAAGACCCGCGGTTTGGATGAGCAGTTCTTC
NA 11 TRBJ1-4 TRBV7-9 NA CASSPDEKLFF TGTGCCAGCAGCCCCGATGAAAAACTGTTTTTT
NA 16 TRBJ2-5 TRBV7-9 TRBD1 CASSRRLGQGKETQYF TGTGCCAGCAGTCGGAGATTGGGACAGGGGAAAGAGACCCAGTACTTC
NA 12 TRBJ2-5 TRBV6-6 NA CASTFYPETQYF TGTGCCAGCACCTTTTATCCGGAGACCCAGTACTTC
once 13 TRBJ1-1 TRBV5-1 NA CASSFGRDNEAFF TGCGCCAGCAGCTTCGGCAGGGATAATGAAGCTTTCTTT
NA 15 TRBJ2-1 TRBV30 TRBD2 CAFRLSGRYYNEQFF TGTGCCTTCCGTCTCAGCGGGAGGTACTACAATGAGCAGTTCTTC
NA 12 TRBJ2-7 TRBV7-2 NA CASSSQGSEQYF TGTGCCAGCAGCTCCCAGGGATCCGAGCAGTACTTC
NA 15 TRBJ2-2 TRBV5-6 TRBD2 CASSFLAVNTGELFF TGTGCCAGCAGCTTCCTAGCGGTCAACACCGGGGAGCTGTTTTTT
few 12 TRBJ1-2 TRBV5-4 NA CASSFQGDGYTF TGTGCCAGCAGCTTTCAAGGGGATGGCTACACCTTC
NA 17 TRBJ2-2 TRBV5-5 TRBD2 CASSRIGLADYTGELFF TGTGCCAGCAGCCGAATCGGACTAGCGGACTACACCGGGGAGCTGTTTTTT
NA 16 TRBJ2-1 TRBV2 TRBD2 CASSELTSASYNEQFF TGTGCCAGCAGTGAACTGACTAGCGCATCCTACAATGAGCAGTTCTTC
once 15 TRBJ2-3 TRBV30 TRBD2 CAWDVLAGGPDTQYF TGTGCCTGGGACGTACTAGCGGGAGGACCAGATACGCAGTATTTT
NA 15 TRBJ2-7 TRBV7-3 NA CASASGPGSSYEQYF TGTGCCAGCGCGTCGGGCCCGGGGAGCTCCTACGAGCAGTACTTC
NA 14 TRBJ2-1 TRBV6-6 NA CASSPNPQGNEQFF TGTGCCAGCAGTCCGAACCCACAGGGAAATGAGCAGTTCTTC
few 15 TRBJ2-2 TRBV6-6 TRBD2 CASLGAAGGAGELFF TGTGCCAGCCTCGGGGCAGCGGGAGGGGCCGGGGAGCTGTTTTTT
NA 13 TRBJ1-1 TRBV9 NA CASSVAGATEAFF TGTGCCAGCAGCGTAGCAGGGGCCACTGAAGCTTTCTTT
once 13 TRBJ2-2 TRBV7-3 NA CASSSGWTGELFF TGTGCCAGCAGCTCGGGGTGGACCGGGGAGCTGTTTTTT
NA 16 TRBJ1-3 TRBV28 NA CASSSPGWSSGNTIYF TGTGCCAGCAGTTCCCCCGGCTGGAGCTCTGGAAACACCATATATTTT
NA 13 TRBJ1-4 TRBV30 NA CAWTRVGGEKLFF TGTGCCTGGACCCGGGTGGGTGGAGAAAAACTGTTTTTT
NA 13 TRBJ2-5 TRBV5-1 TRBD2 CASTESGSETQYF TGCGCCAGCACAGAAAGCGGGAGTGAGACCCAGTACTTC
few 15 TRBJ2-7 TRBV7-6 NA CASSLGAEDAYEQYF TGTGCCAGCAGCTTAGGGGCAGAAGACGCCTACGAGCAGTACTTC
NA 14 TRBJ2-7 TRBV5-1 NA CASSLWRKPYEQYF TGCGCCAGCAGCTTATGGCGGAAACCCTACGAGCAGTACTTC
NA 17 TRBJ2-3 TRBV4-2 TRBD2 CASSQGPAGGGPDTQYF TGTGCCAGCAGCCAAGGCCCCGCGGGAGGGGGGCCAGATACGCAGTATTTT
NA 13 TRBJ2-7 TRBV27 NA CASSSRETYEQYF TGTGCCAGCAGTTCCAGGGAAACCTACGAGCAGTACTTC
NA 14 TRBJ2-3 TRBV6-2/TRBV6-3 NA CASSLRQSTDTQYF TGTGCCAGCAGCCTAAGACAGTCCACAGATACGCAGTATTTT
few 16 TRBJ1-4 TRBV3-1/TRBV3-2 NA CASSQDSGGHNEKLFF TGTGCCAGCAGCCAAGATTCTGGCGGCCATAATGAAAAACTGTTTTTT
NA 15 TRBJ2-3 TRBV11-3 NA CASSFGGGGTDTQYF TGTGCCAGCAGCTTCGGAGGAGGCGGCACAGATACGCAGTATTTT
few 16 TRBJ2-7 TRBV28 TRBD1 CASSLWGQGATYEQYF TGTGCCAGCAGTTTATGGGGACAGGGGGCCACCTACGAGCAGTACTTC
NA 12 TRBJ1-2 TRBV12-3/TRBV12-4 NA CASSRRVPGYTF TGTGCCAGCAGTCGCAGGGTACCCGGCTACACCTTC
NA 16 TRBJ1-3 TRBV18 NA CASSPTPAGAGNTIYF TGTGCCAGCTCACCAACACCGGCAGGGGCAGGAAACACCATATATTTT
NA 16 TRBJ2-2 TRBV27 TRBD2 CASSTTSGENTGELFF TGTGCCAGCAGTACGACTAGCGGGGAGAACACCGGGGAGCTGTTTTTT
NA 15 TRBJ1-1 TRBV28 NA CASSFQVHLNTEAFF TGTGCCAGCAGTTTTCAGGTCCACCTGAACACTGAAGCTTTCTTT
NA 14 TRBJ2-7 TRBV5-4 TRBD2 CALKTGTSANEQYF TGTGCCTTAAAAACCGGGACTAGCGCGAACGAGCAGTACTTC
NA 15 TRBJ2-7 TRBV15 NA CATSRARGLAYEQYF TGTGCCACCAGCAGAGCAAGAGGGTTGGCCTACGAGCAGTACTTC
NA 14 TRBJ2-7 TRBV7-9 TRBD1 CAILNGQGPYEQYF TGTGCCATCCTTAACGGACAGGGTCCCTACGAGCAGTACTTC
NA 16 TRBJ2-7 TRBV7-6 TRBD2 CASSPRTSGSTYEQYF TGTGCCAGCAGCCCAAGGACTAGCGGGAGTACCTACGAGCAGTACTTC